Listed below are T cell receptor beta chains from one sample, sequenced in a study of blood T cell repertoires in COVID-19. Libraries were prepared by immunoSEQ multiplex PCR; TCRdb keeps only in-frame clonotypes and omits some of them. The sample consists of some 150,000 clones, about 80% of them appearing once. Sample: peripheral blood. The source is an older woman with acute or convalescent COVID-19. Both conserved end residues are part of each CDR3. Fields, in order: CDR3 protein, CDR3 DNA, J gene, clone size, V gene, D gene. D genes are given only for firm matches. Not every row has a clone size; where given, it reads once, few, many or a size class.

cdr3_aa: CASSGPGQVLRDNSPLHF; cdr3_nt: TGTGCCAGCAGCGGACCGGGACAGGTCTTACGTGATAATTCACCCCTCCACTTT; j_call: TRBJ1-6; clone_size: .; v_call: TRBV7-2; d_call: TRBD1
cdr3_aa: CASSIATSGLAGWETQYF; cdr3_nt: TGTGCCAGTAGTATAGCTACCTCGGGACTAGCGGGATGGGAGACCCAGTACTTC; j_call: TRBJ2-5; clone_size: .; v_call: TRBV19; d_call: TRBD2
cdr3_aa: CASSWDIGGYNEQFF; cdr3_nt: TGTGCCAGCAGCTGGGACATTGGGGGCTACAATGAGCAGTTCTTC; j_call: TRBJ2-1; clone_size: .; v_call: TRBV5-5; d_call: .
cdr3_aa: CATRRGTVVNTEAFF; cdr3_nt: TGTGCCACCCGGAGGGGGACAGTAGTAAACACTGAAGCTTTCTTT; j_call: TRBJ1-1; clone_size: few; v_call: TRBV27; d_call: TRBD1
cdr3_aa: CASSGFAGGETQYF; cdr3_nt: TGTGCCAGCAGCGGTTTCGCGGGAGGGGAGACCCAGTACTTC; j_call: TRBJ2-5; clone_size: .; v_call: TRBV7-9; d_call: TRBD2
cdr3_aa: CATSRGGGENEKLFF; cdr3_nt: TGTGCCACCTCTCGGGGAGGCGGTGAGAATGAAAAACTGTTTTTT; j_call: TRBJ1-4; clone_size: .; v_call: TRBV7-2; d_call: .
cdr3_aa: CASSVRYNEQFF; cdr3_nt: TGTGCCAGTAGTGTACGGTACAATGAGCAGTTCTTC; j_call: TRBJ2-1; clone_size: .; v_call: TRBV19; d_call: .
cdr3_aa: CASRDLAGVSYNEQFF; cdr3_nt: TGTGCCAGTAGGGACCTAGCGGGGGTCTCCTACAATGAGCAGTTCTTC; j_call: TRBJ2-1; clone_size: few; v_call: TRBV19; d_call: TRBD2
cdr3_aa: CASSLFQGGNYGYTF; cdr3_nt: TGTGCCAGCAGTTTATTCCAGGGTGGTAACTATGGCTACACCTTC; j_call: TRBJ1-2; clone_size: .; v_call: TRBV28; d_call: .
cdr3_aa: CAWSRGTGGITEAFF; cdr3_nt: TGTGCCTGGAGTAGGGGGACAGGGGGGATAACTGAAGCTTTCTTT; j_call: TRBJ1-1; clone_size: .; v_call: TRBV30; d_call: TRBD1
cdr3_aa: CASSPGLAGGADTQYF; cdr3_nt: TGTGCCAGCTCACCGGGACTAGCGGGAGGAGCAGATACGCAGTATTTT; j_call: TRBJ2-3; clone_size: .; v_call: TRBV18; d_call: TRBD2
cdr3_aa: CASSLLPGQGTYEQYF; cdr3_nt: TGTGCCAGCAGTTTACTTCCGGGACAGGGGACCTACGAGCAGTACTTC; j_call: TRBJ2-7; clone_size: .; v_call: TRBV28; d_call: TRBD1
cdr3_aa: CATSRDGQGAGEKLFF; cdr3_nt: TGTGCCACCAGCAGAGACGGACAGGGGGCAGGAGAAAAACTGTTTTTT; j_call: TRBJ1-4; clone_size: .; v_call: TRBV15; d_call: TRBD1
cdr3_aa: CATSPGQGRNEQFF; cdr3_nt: TGTGCCACCAGTCCGGGACAGGGTCGGAATGAGCAGTTCTTC; j_call: TRBJ2-1; clone_size: .; v_call: TRBV24-1; d_call: TRBD1
cdr3_aa: CASSTHGQGLQYGYTF; cdr3_nt: TGTGCCAGTAGTACCCATGGACAGGGGCTACAGTATGGCTACACCTTC; j_call: TRBJ1-2; clone_size: .; v_call: TRBV19; d_call: TRBD1
cdr3_aa: CASSREFPYNEQFF; cdr3_nt: TGTGCCAGCAGCAGGGAGTTCCCTTACAATGAGCAGTTCTTC; j_call: TRBJ2-1; clone_size: .; v_call: TRBV7-8; d_call: .
cdr3_aa: CASSTRQGLYNEQFF; cdr3_nt: TGCGCCAGCAGCACTCGACAGGGGCTCTACAATGAGCAGTTCTTC; j_call: TRBJ2-1; clone_size: .; v_call: TRBV5-1; d_call: TRBD1
cdr3_aa: CASSDWGPTEAFF; cdr3_nt: TGTGCCAGCAGTGATTGGGGGCCCACTGAAGCTTTCTTT; j_call: TRBJ1-1; clone_size: .; v_call: TRBV12-3/TRBV12-4; d_call: .
cdr3_aa: CASSFNREDSPLHF; cdr3_nt: TGTGCCAGCAGCTTCAACAGGGAAGATTCACCCCTCCACTTT; j_call: TRBJ1-6; clone_size: .; v_call: TRBV7-9; d_call: .
cdr3_aa: CASAQGGGRYEQYF; cdr3_nt: TGTGCCAGCGCACAGGGGGGTGGCAGGTACGAGCAGTACTTC; j_call: TRBJ2-7; clone_size: .; v_call: TRBV28; d_call: TRBD1
cdr3_aa: CASSGPGAGNTIYF; cdr3_nt: TGTGCCAGCAGCGGCCCAGGGGCTGGAAACACCATATATTTT; j_call: TRBJ1-3; clone_size: .; v_call: TRBV7-2; d_call: .
cdr3_aa: CASSPNLGQGVGEKLFF; cdr3_nt: TGTGCCAGCTCCCCGAACCTTGGACAGGGGGTCGGCGAAAAACTGTTTTTT; j_call: TRBJ1-4; clone_size: .; v_call: TRBV18; d_call: TRBD1
cdr3_aa: CASSLGRGLALSYTF; cdr3_nt: TGTGCCAGCAGCTTAGGGCGGGGTCTCGCTTTGAGCTACACCTTC; j_call: TRBJ1-2; clone_size: .; v_call: TRBV7-9; d_call: .
cdr3_aa: CSARGQVEQYF; cdr3_nt: TGCAGTGCTAGAGGACAGGTCGAGCAGTACTTC; j_call: TRBJ2-7; clone_size: .; v_call: TRBV20-1; d_call: .
cdr3_aa: CASSPGQIYNSPLHF; cdr3_nt: TGTGCCAGCAGTCCCGGACAGATCTATAATTCACCCCTCCACTTT; j_call: TRBJ1-6; clone_size: .; v_call: TRBV6-2/TRBV6-3; d_call: .
cdr3_aa: CASRTGAGNQPQHF; cdr3_nt: TGTGCCAGTAGGACAGGAGCGGGAAATCAGCCCCAGCATTTT; j_call: TRBJ1-5; clone_size: .; v_call: TRBV19; d_call: .
cdr3_aa: CASSKLVLGTDTQYF; cdr3_nt: TGTGCCAGCAGCAAACTAGTTTTAGGCACAGATACGCAGTATTTT; j_call: TRBJ2-3; clone_size: .; v_call: TRBV7-2; d_call: .
cdr3_aa: CASSESGRGEQFF; cdr3_nt: TGCGCCAGCAGTGAGTCCGGGAGAGGCGAGCAGTTCTTC; j_call: TRBJ2-1; clone_size: .; v_call: TRBV10-1; d_call: .
cdr3_aa: CASSLWTGDSPLHF; cdr3_nt: TGCGCCAGCAGCTTATGGACAGGGGACTCACCCCTCCACTTT; j_call: TRBJ1-6; clone_size: .; v_call: TRBV5-1; d_call: TRBD1
cdr3_aa: CASSARDYGYTF; cdr3_nt: TGTGCCAGCAGCGCGAGGGACTATGGCTACACCTTC; j_call: TRBJ1-2; clone_size: .; v_call: TRBV2; d_call: .
cdr3_aa: CASSLSQGVSPLHF; cdr3_nt: TGTGCCAGCAGCTTATCACAGGGGGTGTCACCCCTCCACTTT; j_call: TRBJ1-6; clone_size: .; v_call: TRBV11-2; d_call: TRBD1
cdr3_aa: CASSQDWFGSNEKLFF; cdr3_nt: TGCGCCAGCAGCCAAGATTGGTTCGGTTCTAATGAAAAACTGTTTTTT; j_call: TRBJ1-4; clone_size: .; v_call: TRBV4-3; d_call: .
cdr3_aa: CASRYDRDRAIDEQYF; cdr3_nt: TGTGCCAGCAGATACGACCGGGACAGGGCCATCGACGAGCAGTACTTC; j_call: TRBJ2-7; clone_size: .; v_call: TRBV7-9; d_call: TRBD1
cdr3_aa: CASRWGGSHTEAFF; cdr3_nt: TGTGCCAGCCGGTGGGGGGGGAGTCACACTGAAGCTTTCTTT; j_call: TRBJ1-1; clone_size: .; v_call: TRBV27; d_call: .
cdr3_aa: CASSYPKGQGAMTEAFF; cdr3_nt: TGTGCCAGCAGTTACCCCAAGGGACAGGGGGCGATGACTGAAGCTTTCTTT; j_call: TRBJ1-1; clone_size: .; v_call: TRBV6-7; d_call: TRBD1
cdr3_aa: CASSPRTGELFF; cdr3_nt: TGTGCCAGCAGTCCTCGGACCGGGGAGCTGTTTTTT; j_call: TRBJ2-2; clone_size: .; v_call: TRBV6-5; d_call: .
cdr3_aa: CAISEFSQGAGGYTF; cdr3_nt: TGTGCCATCAGTGAGTTCTCTCAGGGGGCCGGTGGCTACACCTTC; j_call: TRBJ1-2; clone_size: few; v_call: TRBV10-3; d_call: TRBD1
cdr3_aa: CASSLPEVCEKLFF; cdr3_nt: TGTGCCAGCAGCCTCCCCGAGGTATGTGAAAAACTGTTTTTT; j_call: TRBJ1-4; clone_size: .; v_call: TRBV5-4; d_call: .
cdr3_aa: CASTLFSGVPYEQYF; cdr3_nt: TGTGCCAGCACTCTGTTCTCGGGGGTTCCGTACGAGCAGTACTTC; j_call: TRBJ2-7; clone_size: .; v_call: TRBV28; d_call: .
cdr3_aa: CASTFTGGGVNEKLFF; cdr3_nt: TGCGCCAGTACATTTACCGGGGGAGGGGTTAATGAAAAACTGTTTTTT; j_call: TRBJ1-4; clone_size: .; v_call: TRBV4-1; d_call: .
cdr3_aa: CASSLTSVETQYF; cdr3_nt: TGTGCCAGCAGCTTAACTAGCGTAGAGACCCAGTACTTC; j_call: TRBJ2-5; clone_size: .; v_call: TRBV5-6; d_call: TRBD2
cdr3_aa: CSVRDSGSGANVLTF; cdr3_nt: TGCAGCGTTAGGGACAGCGGCTCTGGGGCCAACGTCCTGACTTTC; j_call: TRBJ2-6; clone_size: .; v_call: TRBV29-1; d_call: TRBD1
cdr3_aa: CASSPPGWGGQYF; cdr3_nt: TGTGCCAGCTCACCACCGGGTTGGGGAGGCCAGTACTTC; j_call: TRBJ2-5; clone_size: .; v_call: TRBV18; d_call: .
cdr3_aa: CASSRTAVYTDTQYF; cdr3_nt: TGTGCCAGCAGCCGGACAGCGGTGTACACAGATACGCAGTATTTT; j_call: TRBJ2-3; clone_size: .; v_call: TRBV4-2; d_call: .
cdr3_aa: CASSFPGQLAYEQYF; cdr3_nt: TGTGCCAGCAGCTTCCCGGGACAGTTGGCCTACGAGCAGTACTTC; j_call: TRBJ2-7; clone_size: .; v_call: TRBV5-4; d_call: TRBD1
cdr3_aa: CASSVEPGNEKLFF; cdr3_nt: TGTGCCAGCAGCGTAGAGCCGGGTAATGAAAAACTGTTTTTT; j_call: TRBJ1-4; clone_size: .; v_call: TRBV9; d_call: .
cdr3_aa: CASSSPRTSGRKSYNEQFF; cdr3_nt: TGTGCCAGCAGTTCCCCTAGGACTAGCGGGAGAAAGTCCTACAATGAGCAGTTCTTC; j_call: TRBJ2-1; clone_size: once; v_call: TRBV28; d_call: TRBD2
cdr3_aa: CASSHDSYGYTF; cdr3_nt: TGTGCCAGCAGCCATGACAGCTATGGCTACACCTTC; j_call: TRBJ1-2; clone_size: .; v_call: TRBV6-2/TRBV6-3; d_call: .